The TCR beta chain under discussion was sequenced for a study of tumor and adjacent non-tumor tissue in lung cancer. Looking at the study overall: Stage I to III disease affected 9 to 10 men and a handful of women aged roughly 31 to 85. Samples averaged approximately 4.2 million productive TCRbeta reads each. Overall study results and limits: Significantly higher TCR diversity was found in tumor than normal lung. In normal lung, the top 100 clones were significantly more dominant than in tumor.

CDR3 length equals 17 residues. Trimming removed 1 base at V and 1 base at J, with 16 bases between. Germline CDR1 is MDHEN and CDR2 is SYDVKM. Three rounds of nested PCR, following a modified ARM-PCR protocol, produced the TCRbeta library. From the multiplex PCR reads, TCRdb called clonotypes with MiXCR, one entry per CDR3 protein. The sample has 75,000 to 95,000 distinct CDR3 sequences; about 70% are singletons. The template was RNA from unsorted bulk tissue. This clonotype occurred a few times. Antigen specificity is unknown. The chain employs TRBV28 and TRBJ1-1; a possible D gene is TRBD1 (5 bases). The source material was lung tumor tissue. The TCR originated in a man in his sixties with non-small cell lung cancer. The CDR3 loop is CASSLFLTAGRNTEAFF. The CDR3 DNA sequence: TGTGCCAGCAGTTTATTCCTGACAGCCGGAAGGAACACTGAAGCTTTCTTT.